Below, 7 T cell receptor beta chains from the same sample are listed, as sequenced in a study of cytomegalovirus exposure and HLA in healthy donors. The PCR had 60 Vbeta and 13 Jbeta primers. Only in-frame clones appear in the TCRdb table, and some are missing; sequencing was by immunoSEQ multiplex PCR. The sample lists 150,000 to 200,000 clones; roughly 76% were seen once. Source material: PBMCs. Receptors were obtained from a human donor in good health.

The chain employs TRBV7-8 and TRBJ2-7; unclear D gene. The CDR3 consists of 14 residues. V lost 1 base and J lost 0, with 7 bases in between. The germline V gene encodes CDR1 SGHVS and CDR2 FQNEAQ. CDR3 in amino acids: CASSLEPYSYEQYF. For the CDR3, the DNA is TGTGCCAGCAGCTTAGAGCCGTACTCCTACGAGCAGTACTTC.

This clone was found a few times. J is TRBJ1-2 and V is TRBV2; D gene unclear. From germline, CDR1 is SNHLY and CDR2 FYNNEI. This CDR3 contains 12 residues. V was shortened by 6 bases and J by 8 bases, with 13 bases between the two germline ends. The CDR3 spells CASSARSGGYTF. DNA of the CDR3: TGTGCCAGCAGCGCCAGGTCAGGAGGCTACACCTTC. The complete variable domain, with remaining parts taken from reference TRBV2 and TRBJ1-2, reads EPEVTQTPSHQVTQMGQEVILRCVPISNHLYFYWYRQILGQKVEFLVSFYNNEISEKSEIFDDQFSVERPDGSNFTLKIRSTKLEDSAMYFCASSARSGGYTFGSGTRLTVV.

The chain combines TRBV10-3 with TRBJ2-1; D call uncertain. The germline gives CDR1 ENHRY, CDR2 SYGVKD. Trimming took 6 bases from V and 0 from J, leaving 9 bases between them. This CDR3 is 14 amino acids long. CDR3 loop: CAIRPGSSYNEQFF. The CDR3 region has the DNA TGTGCCATCAGGCCCGGGTCCTCCTACAATGAGCAGTTCTTC.

This clone was seen a handful of times. The chain couples TRBV5-1 to TRBJ2-7, with 8 nucleotides matching TRBD1. CDR3 size: 14 residues. The J segment lost 7 bases and the V segment lost 2 bases, leaving 8 bases of the junction unmatched. Germline CDR1 is SGHRS and CDR2 is YFSETQ. This chain's CDR3 is CASSLGTGFEEQYF. The DNA of the CDR3 is TGCGCCAGCAGCTTAGGGACAGGATTTGAAGAGCAGTACTTC. The full variable domain, in which reference TRBV5-1 and TRBJ2-7 provide the parts outside the CDR3, is KAGVTQTPRYLIKTRGQQVTLSCSPISGHRSVSWYQQTPGQGLQFLFEYFSETQRNKGNFPGRFSGRQFSNSRSEMNVSTLELGDSALYLCASSLGTGFEEQYFGPGTRLTVT.

This clone has just a few counts. The chain couples TRBV7-2 to TRBJ2-5, with 10 positions matching TRBD2. This CDR3 comprises 14 residues. Germline values: CDR1 SGHTA, CDR2 FQGNSA. Trimming took 4 bases from V and 3 from J; bases not matched to a gene: 2. The CDR3 DNA reads as TGTGCCAGCAGCTCCGGACTAGCGGAAGAGACCCAGTACTTC. Protein product: CASSSGLAEETQYF.

V gene TRBV27 combines with J gene TRBJ1-5; D might be TRBD1 (6 bases). This CDR3 region has 14 residues. Looked up from germline, CDR1 is MNHEY and CDR2 is SMNVEV (reference sequence). With 3 bases removed from V and 2 bases from J, the gap between germline ends came to 8 bases. The CDR3 DNA is TGTGCCAGCAGTTTTAGACAGGGCAATCAGCCCCAGCATTTT. It codes for CASSFRQGNQPQHF.

The chain combines TRBV6-5 with TRBJ2-1; 9 nucleotides line up with TRBD2. Germline trimming cut 6 bases from V and 2 bases from J; bases unmatched to any gene: 2. The CDR3 totals 14 residues. CDR1 and CDR2 (germline): MNHEY, SVGAGI. Here the CDR3 reads CASRAGGTYNEQFF. In nucleotides, the CDR3 is TGTGCCAGCAGAGCGGGGGGTACCTACAATGAGCAGTTCTTC.